This section outlines one TCR beta chain sequence together with its context. Germline V lookup: CDR1 SGHVS, CDR2 FQNEAQ. The V end was cut by 3 bases, the J end by 4 bases, with 10 bases between. The CDR3 has 14 residues. How the authors handled the data: Reference gene primer amplification gave nucleated cell count estimates. The assay was immunoSEQ multiplex PCR, and TCRdb's table has in-frame clones only and misses some. D and trimming were read from the DNA, whereas the V and J calls and clone size are those reported in that table. This sample has some 96,000 clones; around four fifths occur once, and the top ten carry around 10%. This entry belongs to a study of blood T cell repertoires in COVID-19. Across the whole study: Samples taken during acute and convalescent COVID-19 were collected in the United States, Italy and Spain. In each case, the material was cDNA or gDNA derived from T cells, B-cell-depleted T cells, or PBMCs.

This receptor was obtained from a human donor in a cohort sampled during active COVID-19. The sequenced sample consisted of peripheral blood. The chain couples TRBV7-8 to TRBJ2-1, with D tentatively TRBD2 (5 bases). The CDR3 loop reads CASSLKTTYNEQFF. The DNA of the CDR3 is TGTGCCAGCAGCTTGAAGACTACGTACAATGAGCAGTTCTTC.